Detailed here is one T cell receptor beta chain. The target antigen is unknown. The sample is drawn from a study of STAT3 mutations in large granular lymphocyte leukemia. Study overall: More than half of T-LGLL patients received immunosuppressive therapy.

Generated by immunoSEQ multiplex PCR, the TCRdb table keeps only in-frame clones and is missing some. The sample carries over 25,000 clones, about 86% recorded once. Findings of the study overall: Persisting codominant clonotypes may have hidden a small pathogenic clone. Every T-cell large granular lymphocyte leukemia patient had at least one immunodominant TCR beta clonotype.

This sequence originates from a man aged 55 to 70 with T-cell large granular lymphocyte leukemia. Some clones in this sample may be carry-over from other donors' samples. Sequenced input: peripheral blood mononuclear cells.

The CDR3 here is CASSPIGQGLSYEQYF. For the CDR3, the DNA is TGTGCCAGCTCACCAATTGGACAGGGCCTCTCCTACGAGCAGTACTTC. This chain connects TRBV18 to TRBJ2-7; 8 bases map to TRBD1. This CDR3 spans 16 amino acids. Germline V gene data show CDR1 as KGHSH and CDR2 as LQKENI. V gave up 2 bases and J gave up 0 bases; unmatched junction bases: 6.